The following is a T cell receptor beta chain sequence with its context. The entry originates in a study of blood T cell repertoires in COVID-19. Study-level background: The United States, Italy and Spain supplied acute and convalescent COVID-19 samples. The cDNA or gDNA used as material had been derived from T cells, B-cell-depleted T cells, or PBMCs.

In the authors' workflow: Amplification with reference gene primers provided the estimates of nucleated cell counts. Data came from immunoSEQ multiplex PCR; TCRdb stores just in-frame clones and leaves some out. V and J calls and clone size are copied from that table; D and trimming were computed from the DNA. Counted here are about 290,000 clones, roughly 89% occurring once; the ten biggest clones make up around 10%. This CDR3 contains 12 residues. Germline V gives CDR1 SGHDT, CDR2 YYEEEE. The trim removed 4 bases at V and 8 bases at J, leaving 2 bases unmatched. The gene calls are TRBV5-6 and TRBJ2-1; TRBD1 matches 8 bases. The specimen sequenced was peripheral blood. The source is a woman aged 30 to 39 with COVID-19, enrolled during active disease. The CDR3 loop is CASSPGGHEQFF. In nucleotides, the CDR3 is TGTGCCAGCAGCCCAGGGGGCCATGAGCAGTTCTTC.